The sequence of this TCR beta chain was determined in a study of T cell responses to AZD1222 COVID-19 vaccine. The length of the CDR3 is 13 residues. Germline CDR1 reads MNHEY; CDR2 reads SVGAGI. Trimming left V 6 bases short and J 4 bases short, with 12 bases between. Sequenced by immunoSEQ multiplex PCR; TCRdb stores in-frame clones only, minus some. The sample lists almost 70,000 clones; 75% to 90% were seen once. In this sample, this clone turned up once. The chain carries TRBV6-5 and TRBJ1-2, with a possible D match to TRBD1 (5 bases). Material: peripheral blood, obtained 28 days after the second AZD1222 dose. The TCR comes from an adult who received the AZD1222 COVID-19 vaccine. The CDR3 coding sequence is TGTGCCAGCAGATGGGGCGCGGGCTATGGCTACACCTTC. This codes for CASRWGAGYGYTF.